Listed below are T cell receptor beta chains from one sample, sequenced in a study of high-grade serous ovarian cancer treatment subgroups. Some clones are missing from TCRdb's copy, which holds only in-frame ones; the method was immunoSEQ multiplex PCR. The table has approximately 4,000 clones, 60% to 75% seen once; the top ten hold roughly 10%. Sequencing was carried out using tumor tissue. Receptors were obtained from a human donor with high-grade serous ovarian cancer. Each CDR3 is given with its conserved first and last residue. A D gene is named only where the DNA matches it firmly. The listing skips clone size in some rows; elsewhere it reads once, few, many or a size class.

v_gene	d_gene	abundance	j_gene	CDR3nt	CDR3aa
TRBV30	TRBD2	.	TRBJ2-3	TGTGCCTGGAGTCTAGGTAGCGGGGAGACAGATACGCAGTATTTT	CAWSLGSGETDTQYF
TRBV7-9	TRBD2	once	TRBJ2-1	TGTGCCAGCAGCTCCCCGAGGGGCGGGGGGCCTTCCTACAATGAGCAGTTCTTC	CASSSPRGGGPSYNEQFF
TRBV19	TRBD1	few	TRBJ2-2	TGTGCCAGTAGCCTAACCGGGACAGGGGCCGGGGAGCTGTTTTTT	CASSLTGTGAGELFF
TRBV7-3	.	once	TRBJ1-1	TGTGCCAGCAGCTCCGGGTGGGACACTGAAGCTTTCTTT	CASSSGWDTEAFF
TRBV5-1	.	large	TRBJ2-1	TGCGCCAGCAGCGGAAGCAATGAGCAGTTCTTC	CASSGSNEQFF
TRBV7-9	.	.	TRBJ1-4	TGTGCCAGCAGCTTAGGGGGGGTTTATGCGGCTAATGAAAAACTGTTTTTT	CASSLGGVYAANEKLFF
TRBV18	.	once	TRBJ1-3	TGTGCCAGCTCACCCAGGGGCAGCGCTGGAAACACCATATATTTT	CASSPRGSAGNTIYF
TRBV5-1	.	.	TRBJ2-6	TGCGCCAGCAGCTGGGGCGGCGAATTCTCTGGGGCCAACGTCCTGACTTTC	CASSWGGEFSGANVLTF
TRBV30	.	.	TRBJ1-6	TGTGCCTGGATTAGGGGTTTTGGGTCGCCCCTCCACTTT	CAWIRGFGSPLHF
TRBV19	.	.	TRBJ1-1	TGTGCCAGTAGCCCAGTTATTGTCAGGTCTATGAACACTGAAGCTTTCTTT	CASSPVIVRSMNTEAFF
TRBV18	.	.	TRBJ2-1	TGTGCCAGCTCACCGAACGGGGAAAGCTACAATGAGCAGTTCTTC	CASSPNGESYNEQFF
TRBV15	TRBD2	.	TRBJ2-7	TGTGCCACTGGATCGGTGACTAGCGGGGGCCCCTACGAGCAGTACTTC	CATGSVTSGGPYEQYF
TRBV4-2	TRBD1	.	TRBJ2-4	TGTGCCAGCAGCGGAACAGGGACAGATTTTCAGTACTTC	CASSGTGTDFQYF
TRBV4-3	TRBD2	.	TRBJ2-1	TGCGCCAGCAGCCAAGTAAGCGGGGGCTCCTACAATGAGCAGTTCTTC	CASSQVSGGSYNEQFF
TRBV28	.	.	TRBJ1-5	TGTGCCAGCACCTCTCACGGGACGGGGGGCCAGCCCCAGCATTTT	CASTSHGTGGQPQHF
TRBV4-3	.	.	TRBJ2-7	TGCGCCAGCAGCCAAGACTACGGACAGCCCTACGAGCAGTACTTC	CASSQDYGQPYEQYF
TRBV7-9	TRBD2	.	TRBJ2-1	TGTGCCAGCAGCCCGGGACTAGCGGGGAGTGAGCAGTTCTTC	CASSPGLAGSEQFF
TRBV7-9	.	.	TRBJ2-4	TGTGCCAGCAGCCCAGATGGGTGGATAGCCAAAAACATTCAGTACTTC	CASSPDGWIAKNIQYF
TRBV19	.	once	TRBJ2-7	TGTGCCAGTAGTCTGAGGGGCCGAACCTACGAGCAGTACTTC	CASSLRGRTYEQYF
TRBV13	.	.	TRBJ1-3	TGTGCCAGCAGCCGGGGTGGGCAGGGAGGAAACACCATATATTTT	CASSRGGQGGNTIYF
TRBV5-1	.	few	TRBJ1-4	TGCGCCAGCAGCCCCTTCGTAGGGGTAACTAATGAAAAACTGTTTTTT	CASSPFVGVTNEKLFF
TRBV28	.	.	TRBJ1-3	TGTGCCAGCAGTCGACCGCTTTTGGGCTCTGGAAACACCATATATTTT	CASSRPLLGSGNTIYF
TRBV19	.	.	TRBJ2-5	TGTGCCAGTAGTATCTCGTCAGGTTGGGGGGAGACCCAGTACTTC	CASSISSGWGETQYF
TRBV27	.	.	TRBJ2-1	TGTGCCAGCAGTTTAATGGGGAACATGGATGAGCAGTTCTTC	CASSLMGNMDEQFF
TRBV9	TRBD2	.	TRBJ2-1	TGTGCCAGCAGCATCGGTCGGGGGGATGAGCAGTTCTTC	CASSIGRGDEQFF
TRBV5-1	TRBD2	.	TRBJ2-5	TGCGCCAGCAGCCCGGGACTAGCGGGGGTCAACCAAGAGACCCAGTACTTC	CASSPGLAGVNQETQYF
TRBV7-7	TRBD1	few	TRBJ1-4	TGTGCTAGCAGCCGGGACAGCGGACCTAATGAAAAACTGTTTTTT	CASSRDSGPNEKLFF
TRBV7-6	.	once	TRBJ1-2	TGTGCCAGCAGCAATGTAACTGAACGAAAGACCTATGGCTACACCTTC	CASSNVTERKTYGYTF
TRBV28	TRBD1	.	TRBJ2-7	TGTGCCAGCAGTCACACACCGGGACAGGGATCCGAGCAGTACTTC	CASSHTPGQGSEQYF
TRBV7-2	.	.	TRBJ2-5	TGTGCCAGCAGCTTAGGCGGCCAAGAGACCCAGTACTTC	CASSLGGQETQYF
TRBV2	TRBD1	.	TRBJ1-2	TGTGCCAGGGGACAGGGATTCAACTATGGCTACACCTTC	CARGQGFNYGYTF
TRBV5-4	TRBD1	few	TRBJ2-5	TGTGCCAGCAGCGAGGACAGGGAATTTGGGACCCAGTACTTC	CASSEDREFGTQYF
TRBV7-2	TRBD2	.	TRBJ2-3	TGTGCCAGCAGCTTAGCTAGCGGGGTCACAGATACGCAGTATTTT	CASSLASGVTDTQYF
TRBV4-3	.	.	TRBJ2-5	TGCGCCAGCAGCCAAGGGGGGCGCCTCCAAGAGACCCAGTACTTC	CASSQGGRLQETQYF
TRBV6-5	TRBD1	.	TRBJ2-7	TGTGCCAGCAGCTTCAAAGGGGGCCCGTACGAGCAGTACTTC	CASSFKGGPYEQYF
TRBV27	.	few	TRBJ2-6	TGTGCCACCAAGCTGGCGGGGGCCGGGAATGGGGCCAACGTCCTGACTTTC	CATKLAGAGNGANVLTF
TRBV10-2	TRBD2	.	TRBJ2-1	TGCGCCAGCGGGGTAGCGGGGGCCTACTACAATGAGCAGTTCTTC	CASGVAGAYYNEQFF